These T cell receptor beta chains were read from a single sample in a study of cytomegalovirus exposure and HLA in healthy donors. Sequenced by immunoSEQ multiplex PCR; TCRdb stores in-frame clones only, minus some. The sample lists 170,000 or so clones; approximately 79% were seen once. Input material: PBMCs. The receptors derive from a woman aged 40 to 50 in good health and CMV-seronegative. The conserved cysteine and the conserved F or W are not part of the CDR3 here. Part of the rows lack a size; the others show once, few, many or a class for expanded clones.

clone size	V gene	J gene	CDR3 length	CDR3 protein
NA	TRBV28	TRBJ1-5	13	ASSLGGHSNQPQH
NA	TRBV4-3	TRBJ1-2	15	ASSQAWGQGRVYGYT
NA	TRBV7-9	TRBJ2-3	10	ASSFDRDTQY
NA	TRBV18	TRBJ2-7	14	ASSLRTSGGLYEQY
NA	TRBV13	TRBJ2-7	16	ASSLSPGLAGETYEQY
NA	TRBV10-3	TRBJ2-2	15	AISDTSGRANTGELF
NA	TRBV18	TRBJ2-7	14	ASSPIPGIKDYEQY
NA	TRBV27	TRBJ2-7	12	ASSVTGFLGEQY
NA	TRBV6-6	TRBJ1-1	13	ASSYSLPGQNEAF
few	TRBV27	TRBJ1-1	12	ASSLLQGSTEAF
NA	TRBV28	TRBJ2-7	12	ASKLWQGAGEQY
NA	TRBV6-6	TRBJ1-1	9	ASSVGGEAF
NA	TRBV28	TRBJ1-1	12	ASSLMGQTTEAF
NA	TRBV11-3	TRBJ2-1	15	ASSSNLGQGTYNEQF
NA	TRBV19	TRBJ2-7	16	ASSMFYTQGDRSYEQY
NA	TRBV5-4	TRBJ2-7	14	ASSLAGLAGNYEQY
NA	TRBV7-9	TRBJ2-1	10	ASSPRANEQF
few	TRBV2	TRBJ2-7	13	ASSGLASGRSEQY
NA	TRBV5-1	TRBJ1-2	13	ASSFSRGINYGYT
NA	TRBV28	TRBJ1-1	15	ASSSLGGPGSGGMTF
NA	TRBV11-2	TRBJ1-5	11	ASSRDSNQPQH
NA	TRBV6-5	TRBJ2-1	14	ASSSLGLAGAREQF
NA	TRBV2	TRBJ2-2	13	ASSPGTGAAGELF
few	TRBV7-2	TRBJ2-3	13	ASSSASGSLDTQY
NA	TRBV6-4	TRBJ2-1	11	ASSDTNLGEQF
once	TRBV5-1	TRBJ1-2	13	ASTLSTGGFYGYT
NA	TRBV6-1	TRBJ1-4	11	ASSGDREEKLF
NA	TRBV4-1	TRBJ1-5	17	ASSHLWGQGLKRDQPQH
NA	TRBV6-1	TRBJ1-2	12	ASSRTGLFYGYT
NA	TRBV6-5	TRBJ2-1	13	ASSPWTGSQNEQF
few	TRBV2	TRBJ1-5	13	ASSAWGGSNQPQH
once	TRBV6-6	TRBJ1-2	10	ASSPDSYGYT
NA	TRBV29-1	TRBJ1-2	12	SVELGRGKIGYT
NA	TRBV5-1	TRBJ2-7	10	ASSFDGYEQY
NA	TRBV5-6	TRBJ2-1	13	ASSLVGQGNNEQF
NA	TRBV19	TRBJ1-5	11	ATSTGGHQPQH
NA	TRBV18	TRBJ1-1	13	ASSPTGVGTAEAF
NA	TRBV6-6	TRBJ1-5	11	ASRAETGQPQH
NA	TRBV6-6	TRBJ2-7	12	ASSPGTGSTEQY
few	TRBV6-7	TRBJ1-1	10	ASSYGTDRTF
NA	TRBV5-1	TRBJ1-2	12	ASSWGETDYGYT
NA	TRBV29-1	TRBJ1-2	9	SVEDGYGYT
NA	TRBV6-5	TRBJ1-1	12	ASSSFQSRAEAF
few	TRBV2	TRBJ1-2	10	ASSPQGDGYT
NA	TRBV10-2	TRBJ1-2	13	ASSDIHGTELGYT
NA	TRBV6-6	TRBJ2-1	12	ASSSGQHTDEQF
NA	TRBV7-9	TRBJ2-7	10	ASSQGPYEQY
NA	TRBV6-5	TRBJ1-1	12	ASSYRDREAEAF
few	TRBV4-3	TRBJ2-5	13	ASSQTAGGHETQY
NA	TRBV6-6	TRBJ2-7	11	ASGVAGGYEQY
NA	TRBV7-8	TRBJ2-7	11	ASSRTSDYEQY
NA	TRBV11-2	TRBJ1-2	13	ASSHRPGVHYGYT
NA	TRBV28	TRBJ1-2	11	ASGTGGGYGYT
NA	TRBV6-4	TRBJ2-1	14	ASSAWTRGSYNEQF
NA	TRBV30	TRBJ1-2	12	AWSGDGRGQGYT
NA	TRBV7-9	TRBJ1-1	13	ASSLVQGRYTEAF
NA	TRBV9	TRBJ1-4	13	ASSLSGGASEKLF